This TCR beta chain was captured in a study of identical twins. Broader study findings: Conclusions relied on cross-sectional statistical analysis, not following the same donors. Weaker excess twin sharing was observed in beta out-of-frame sequences. Fewer insertions characterized abundant cord blood beta clonotypes, whereas memory repertoires showed none.

The germline gives CDR1 MNHNS, CDR2 SASEGT. The CDR3 covers 16 residues. Trimming pared 2 bases from V and 2 bases from J, leaving 16 bases between. This clonotype was seen a few times. Its antigen is not known. Template switching (which added a universal primer site) was used, and cDNA carried unique molecular identifiers. MiXCR was run by TCRdb on the 5' RACE reads, yielding one entry per CDR3 protein. The repertoire holds 690,000 or so distinct CDR3 sequences, with 8.5% to 9.5% as singletons. This sample was shared with a second study, whose subject was yellow fever vaccine responses in identical twins.

The gene calls are TRBV6-1 and TRBJ2-7; D is perhaps TRBD2 (5 bases). This TCR was sampled from a woman aged 18-29 years in good health. The sample taken for sequencing was PBMCs. DNA of the CDR3: TGTGCCAGCAGTGAACAGAGGACGGTCGGGACCTACGAGCAGTACTTC. It yields the protein CASSEQRTVGTYEQYF.